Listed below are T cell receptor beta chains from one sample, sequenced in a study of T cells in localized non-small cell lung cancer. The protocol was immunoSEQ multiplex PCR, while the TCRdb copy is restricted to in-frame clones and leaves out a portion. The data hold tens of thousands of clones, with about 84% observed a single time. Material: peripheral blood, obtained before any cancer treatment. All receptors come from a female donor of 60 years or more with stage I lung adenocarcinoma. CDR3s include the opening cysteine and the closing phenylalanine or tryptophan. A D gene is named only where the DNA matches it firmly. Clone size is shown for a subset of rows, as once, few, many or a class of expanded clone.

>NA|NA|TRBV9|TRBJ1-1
CASSAGHGLAGTEAFF
TGTGCCAGCAGCGCCGGACACGGCCTAGCAGGCACTGAAGCTTTCTTT
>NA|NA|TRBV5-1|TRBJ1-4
CASSIRGPNEKLFF
TGCGCCAGCAGCATTCGGGGGCCTAATGAAAAACTGTTTTTT
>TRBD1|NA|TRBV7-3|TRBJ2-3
CASSPRTGGTDTQYF
TGTGCCAGCAGCCCCAGGACAGGGGGCACAGATACGCAGTATTTT
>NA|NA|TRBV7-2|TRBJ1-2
CASSLKGIYGYTF
TGTGCCAGCAGCTTAAAGGGGATCTATGGCTACACCTTC
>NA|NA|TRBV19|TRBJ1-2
CASSGRGRADGYTF
TGTGCCAGTAGTGGACGGGGCAGGGCTGATGGCTACACCTTC
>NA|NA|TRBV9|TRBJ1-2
CASSVEGGRLEDTF
TGTGCCAGCAGCGTAGAGGGCGGAAGGTTGGAGGACACCTTC
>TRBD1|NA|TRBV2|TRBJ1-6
CASRTGNTNNSPLHF
TGTGCCAGCAGGACAGGGAACACTAATAATTCACCCCTCCACTTT
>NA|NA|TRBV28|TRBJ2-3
CASSLKPVWSTDTQYF
TGTGCCAGCAGTTTAAAGCCGGTGTGGAGCACAGATACGCAGTATTTT
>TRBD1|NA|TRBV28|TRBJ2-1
CASSLYPGTGGFNEQFF
TGTGCCAGCAGTTTATACCCCGGGACAGGGGGGTTCAATGAGCAGTTCTTC
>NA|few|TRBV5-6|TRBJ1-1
CASSLMMNTEAFF
TGTGCCAGCAGCTTGATGATGAACACTGAAGCTTTCTTT
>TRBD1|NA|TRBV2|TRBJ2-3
CASREDRGGATDTQYF
TGTGCCAGCAGGGAGGACAGGGGGGGCGCGACAGATACGCAGTATTTT
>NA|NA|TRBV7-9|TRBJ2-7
CASSLVDGYEQYF
TGTGCCAGCAGCTTAGTTGACGGGTACGAGCAGTACTTC
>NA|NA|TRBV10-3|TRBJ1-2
CAISAGPPNYGYTF
TGTGCCATCAGTGCGGGACCGCCGAACTATGGCTACACCTTC
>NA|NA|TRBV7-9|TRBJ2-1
CASSTLWGNEQFF
TGTGCCAGCAGCACCCTTTGGGGGAATGAGCAGTTCTTC
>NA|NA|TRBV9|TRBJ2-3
CASSVRDWADTQYF
TGTGCCAGCAGCGTACGGGACTGGGCAGATACGCAGTATTTT
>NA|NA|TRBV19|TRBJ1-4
CASSIQNGREKLFF
TGTGCCAGTAGTATCCAGAATGGGAGAGAAAAACTGTTTTTT
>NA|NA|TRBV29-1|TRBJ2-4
CSVEESLQDAKNIQYF
TGCAGCGTTGAGGAGTCCCTGCAGGATGCCAAAAACATTCAGTACTTC
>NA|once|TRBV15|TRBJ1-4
CATSRGQESNEKLFF
TGTGCCACCAGCAGAGGGCAGGAGTCTAATGAAAAACTGTTTTTT
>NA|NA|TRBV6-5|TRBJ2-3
CASSFLSGSTDTQYF
TGTGCCAGCAGTTTCCTCTCAGGGAGCACAGATACGCAGTATTTT
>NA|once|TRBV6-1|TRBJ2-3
CASSKGGAMKF
TGTGCCAGCAGTAAAGGGGGGGCCATGAAATTT
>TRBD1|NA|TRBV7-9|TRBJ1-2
CASSSPRDRGDGYTF
TGTGCCAGCAGCTCACCCCGGGACAGGGGGGATGGCTACACCTTC
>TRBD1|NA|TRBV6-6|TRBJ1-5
CASMGDSSNQPQHF
TGTGCCAGCATGGGGGACAGTAGCAATCAGCCCCAGCATTTT